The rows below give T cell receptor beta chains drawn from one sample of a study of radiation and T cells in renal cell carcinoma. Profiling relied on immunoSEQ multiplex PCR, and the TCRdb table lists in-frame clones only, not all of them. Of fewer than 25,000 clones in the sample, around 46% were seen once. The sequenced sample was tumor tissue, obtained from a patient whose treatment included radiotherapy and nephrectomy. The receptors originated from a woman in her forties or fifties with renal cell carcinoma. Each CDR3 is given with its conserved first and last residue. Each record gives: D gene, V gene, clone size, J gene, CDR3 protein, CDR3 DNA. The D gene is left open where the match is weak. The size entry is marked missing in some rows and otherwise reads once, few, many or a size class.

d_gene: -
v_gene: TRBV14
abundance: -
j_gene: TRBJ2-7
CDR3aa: CASSQAGDEQYF
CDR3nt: TGTGCCAGCAGCCAAGCAGGAGACGAGCAGTACTTC

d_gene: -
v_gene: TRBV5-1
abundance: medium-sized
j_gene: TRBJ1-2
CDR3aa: CASSPEVSGARYGYTF
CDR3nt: TGCGCCAGCAGCCCCGAGGTTTCGGGAGCGCGCTATGGCTACACCTTC

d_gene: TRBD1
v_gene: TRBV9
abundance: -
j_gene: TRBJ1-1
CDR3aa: CASSGPQGVNTEAFF
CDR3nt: TGTGCCAGCAGCGGCCCACAGGGGGTAAACACTGAAGCTTTCTTT

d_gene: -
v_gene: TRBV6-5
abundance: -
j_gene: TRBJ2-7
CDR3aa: CASRVGYEQYF
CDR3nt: TGTGCCAGCCGAGTTGGGTACGAGCAGTACTTC

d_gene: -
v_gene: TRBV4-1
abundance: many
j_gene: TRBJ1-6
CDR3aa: CASSQDPSSYNSPLHF
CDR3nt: TGCGCCAGCAGCCAAGATCCGAGCTCCTATAATTCACCCCTCCACTTT

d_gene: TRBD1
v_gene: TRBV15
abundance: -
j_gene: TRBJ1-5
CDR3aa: CATSGTGENQPQHF
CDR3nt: TGTGCCACCAGCGGGACAGGGGAGAATCAGCCCCAGCATTTT

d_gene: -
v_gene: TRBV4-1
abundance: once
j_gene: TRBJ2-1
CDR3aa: CASSQGGGHTYNEQFF
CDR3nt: TGCGCCAGCAGCCAAGGGGGGGGACATACCTACAATGAGCAGTTCTTC

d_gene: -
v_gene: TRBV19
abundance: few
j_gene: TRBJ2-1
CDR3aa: CASSIDRGAHNEQFF
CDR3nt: TGTGCCAGTAGTATAGATCGAGGGGCCCACAATGAGCAGTTCTTC

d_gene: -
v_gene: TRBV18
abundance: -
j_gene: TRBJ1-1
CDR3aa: CASSLGQRNTEAFF
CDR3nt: TGTGCCAGCTCACTTGGACAGCGGAACACTGAAGCTTTCTTT

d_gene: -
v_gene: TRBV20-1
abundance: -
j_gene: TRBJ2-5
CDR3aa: CSAGLETQYF
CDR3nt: TGCAGTGCGGGTCTGGAGACCCAGTACTTC

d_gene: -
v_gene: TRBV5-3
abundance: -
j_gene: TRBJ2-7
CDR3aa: CASSSAWRTSGEQYF
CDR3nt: TGTGCCAGCAGCTCAGCCTGGCGGACCTCCGGCGAGCAGTACTTC

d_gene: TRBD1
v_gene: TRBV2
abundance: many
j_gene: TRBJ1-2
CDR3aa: CASSQQGDYGYTF
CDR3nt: TGTGCCAGCAGTCAGCAGGGGGACTATGGCTACACCTTC

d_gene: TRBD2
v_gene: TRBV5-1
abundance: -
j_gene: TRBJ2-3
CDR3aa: CASSYRLAGATIDTQYF
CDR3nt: TGCGCCAGCAGTTATCGACTAGCGGGGGCCACGATAGATACGCAGTATTTT

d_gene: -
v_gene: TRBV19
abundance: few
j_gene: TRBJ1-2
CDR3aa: CASSMPGASSAYGYTF
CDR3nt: TGTGCCAGTAGTATGCCCGGGGCCTCTTCAGCCTATGGCTACACCTTC

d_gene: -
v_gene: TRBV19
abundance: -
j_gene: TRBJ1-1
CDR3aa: CASSIALGPTEAFF
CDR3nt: TGTGCCAGTAGTATAGCCCTGGGGCCCACTGAAGCTTTCTTT

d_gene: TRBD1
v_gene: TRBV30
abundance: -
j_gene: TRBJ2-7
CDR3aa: CAWRTGYVSEQYF
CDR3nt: TGTGCCTGGAGGACAGGGTATGTTAGCGAGCAGTACTTC

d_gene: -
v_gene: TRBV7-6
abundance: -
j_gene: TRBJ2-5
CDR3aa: CASSKTGQQETQYF
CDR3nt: TGTGCCAGCAGCAAAACCGGACAGCAAGAGACCCAGTACTTC

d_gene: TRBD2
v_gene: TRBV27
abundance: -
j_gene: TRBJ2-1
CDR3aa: CASSLYSVAGFYNEQFF
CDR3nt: TGTGCCAGCAGTTTATACTCGGTAGCGGGGTTTTACAATGAGCAGTTCTTC

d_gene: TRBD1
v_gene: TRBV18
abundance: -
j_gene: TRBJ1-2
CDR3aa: CASSPIGQGDDYGYTF
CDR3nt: TGTGCCAGCTCACCAATAGGACAGGGGGATGACTATGGCTACACCTTC

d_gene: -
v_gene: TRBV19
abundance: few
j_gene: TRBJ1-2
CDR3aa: CASSIDGPYGYTF
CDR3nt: TGTGCCAGTAGTATTGACGGACCCTATGGCTACACCTTC

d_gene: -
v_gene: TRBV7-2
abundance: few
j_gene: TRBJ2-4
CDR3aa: CASSLRPVLTNIQYF
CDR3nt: TGTGCCAGCAGCTTACGTCCGGTACTAACAAACATTCAGTACTTC

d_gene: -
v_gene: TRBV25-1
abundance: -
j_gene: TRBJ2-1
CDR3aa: CASSAFRSSYNEQFF
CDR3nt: TGTGCCAGCAGTGCCTTCAGGAGCTCCTACAATGAGCAGTTCTTC